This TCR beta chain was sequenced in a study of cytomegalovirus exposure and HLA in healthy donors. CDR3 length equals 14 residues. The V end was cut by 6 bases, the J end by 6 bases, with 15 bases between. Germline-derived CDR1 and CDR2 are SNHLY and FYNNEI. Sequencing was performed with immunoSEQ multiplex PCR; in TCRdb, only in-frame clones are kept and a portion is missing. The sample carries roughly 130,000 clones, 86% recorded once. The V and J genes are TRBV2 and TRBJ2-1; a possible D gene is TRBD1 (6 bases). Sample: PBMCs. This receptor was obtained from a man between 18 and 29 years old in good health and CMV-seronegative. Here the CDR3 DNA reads TGTGCCAGCAGACAAACAGGGAAGGGCAATGAGCAGTTCTTC. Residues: CASRQTGKGNEQFF.